These 10 T cell receptor beta chains were sequenced from one sample in a study of cytomegalovirus exposure and HLA in healthy donors. PCR primers comprised 60 Vbeta and 13 Jbeta primers. This table comes from immunoSEQ multiplex PCR, and its TCRdb copy is limited to in-frame clones, with some not included. The profile shows 190,000 or so clones, roughly four fifths of them singletons. Sequencing was done on a sample of PBMCs. The receptors originated from a woman in her 50s in good health and CMV-seropositive.

The chain has TRBV6-5 and TRBJ2-4; possible D gene TRBD1, 6 bases. Between the trimmed V and J ends, which lost 2 bases and 8 bases, there was a span of 10 bases. The CDR3 sequence is 13 residues long. CDR1 and CDR2 from the germline V gene are MNHEY and SVGAGI. CDR3 region: CASSYDRWDIQYF. CDR3 bases: TGTGCCAGCAGTTACGACAGGTGGGACATTCAGTACTTC.

The genes are TRBV5-5 and TRBJ1-5; 8 positions match TRBD1. The CDR3 runs 16 residues. Germline lookup yields CDR1 SGHKS and CDR2 YYEKEE (reference sequence). V lost 1 base and J lost 6; bases outside the gene matches: 9. CDR3 DNA: TGTGCCAGCAGCTTGTTCGTTGACAGGGGTGGTCAGCCCCAGCATTTT. Translating it yields CASSLFVDRGGQPQHF.

The chain links TRBV19 to TRBJ2-1; the D gene is possibly TRBD2 (5 bases). V shed 3 bases and J shed 1 base, with 10 bases lying between them. The CDR3 is 15 residues long. Germline V gene lookup returns CDR1 LNHDA and CDR2 SQIVND (reference sequence). CDR3: CASSIAAASYNEQFF. CDR3 sequence (DNA): TGTGCCAGTAGTATTGCAGCGGCTTCCTACAATGAGCAGTTCTTC.

V usage is TRBV5-1 and J usage is TRBJ2-7, with 12 nucleotides matching TRBD1. In germline, CDR1 is SGHRS, CDR2 YFSETQ. The CDR3 runs 14 residues. Germline trimming cut 4 bases from V and 4 bases from J; bases unmatched to any gene: 3. The CDR3 region is CASSRDRGPYEQYF. The CDR3 bases are TGCGCCAGCAGCAGGGACAGGGGGCCTTACGAGCAGTACTTC.

V gene TRBV18 combines with J gene TRBJ1-3; 7 positions match TRBD1. V was pared by 1 base and J by 4 bases, with 7 bases of the junction left unmatched. The CDR3 loop spans 16 amino acids. Germline-derived CDR1 and CDR2 are KGHSH and LQKENI. In DNA, the CDR3 is TGTGCCAGCTCACCACGGAACACAGGGGAAGGAAACACCATATATTTT. Residues: CASSPRNTGEGNTIYF.

V gene TRBV6-5 combines with J gene TRBJ1-1, with no clear D. Germline V gene data show CDR1 as MNHEY and CDR2 as SVGAGI. The CDR3 has 13 amino acids. V lost 6 bases, J lost 2 bases, and 10 bases lay in between. CDR3 in DNA: TGTGCCAGCAGGGCCTTAACCAACACTGAAGCTTTCTTT. Residues: CASRALTNTEAFF.

The CDR3 sequence is CASIRRGTEAFF. CDR3 coding DNA: TGTGCCAGTATCCGTCGGGGCACTGAAGCTTTCTTT. The gene calls are TRBV19 and TRBJ1-1; D remains unclear. The CDR3 sequence is 12 residues long. Trimming removed 7 bases from V and 4 bases from J, with 10 bases in between. CDR1 LNHDA and CDR2 SQIVND come from the germline V gene (reference sequence).

The CDR3 sequence: CASSSLPGGHQPQHF. As DNA, the CDR3 is TGCGCCAGCAGCTCCCTTCCCGGGGGGCATCAGCCCCAGCATTTT. This chain connects TRBV5-1 to TRBJ1-5, with a possible D match to TRBD1 (6 bases). Trimming left V 3 bases short and J 5 bases short, with 15 bases between. The germline V gene has CDR1 SGHRS and CDR2 YFSETQ. The CDR3 has 15 residues.

CDR3 protein: CASRALLAGVKNIQYF. In DNA, the CDR3 is TGTGCCAGCAGGGCCCTTCTAGCGGGGGTCAAAAACATTCAGTACTTC. This chain links TRBV2 with TRBJ2-4; 10 bases are a match to TRBD2. V shed 6 bases and J 3 bases; nucleotides not matched to a gene: 8. Per the germline V gene, CDR1 is SNHLY and CDR2 is FYNNEI. CDR3 length: 16 amino acids. Full variable domain (rest looked up from reference TRBV2 and TRBJ2-4): EPEVTQTPSHQVTQMGQEVILRCVPISNHLYFYWYRQILGQKVEFLVSFYNNEISEKSEIFDDQFSVERPDGSNFTLKIRSTKLEDSAMYFCASRALLAGVKNIQYFGAGTRLSVL.

The chain carries TRBV27 and TRBJ1-1, with 9 bases fitting TRBD1. The CDR3 sequence is 16 residues long. Trimming at V came to 5 bases and at J to 3 bases, leaving 10 bases not matched to a gene. Germline V lookup: CDR1 MNHEY, CDR2 SMNVEV (reference sequence). The CDR3 reads CASSPWRDRADTEAFF. The CDR3 region has the DNA TGTGCCAGCAGTCCATGGAGGGACAGGGCGGACACTGAAGCTTTCTTT.